Listed below are T cell receptor beta chains from one sample, sequenced in a study of shared clonotypes between healthy human individuals. Data came from immunoSEQ multiplex PCR; TCRdb stores just in-frame clones and leaves some out. The sample holds about 2.3 million clones; roughly 93% are singletons and the top ten take 0.35% to 0.45%. Sequenced sample: naive CD4+ T cells from PBMCs. Receptor source: a man in his late teens or twenties in good health. Some clones in this sample may be carry-over from other donors' samples. Both conserved end residues are part of each CDR3. D genes are given only for firm matches. The size of a clone is reported for some rows only, either as once, few or many, or as a class for expanded clones.

TGTGCCAGCAGCCCGGGAGCCAACGTCCTGACTTTC | CASSPGANVLTF | NA | TRBV7-3 | NA | TRBJ2-6
TGTGCCAGCAGCTTAGTGGGCGGGGGGATGGCTGAAGCTTTCTTT | CASSLVGGGMAEAFF | once | TRBV7-9 | NA | TRBJ1-1
TGTGCCAGCAGTTCCGGACAGGTGAATTCACCCCTCCACTTT | CASSSGQVNSPLHF | NA | TRBV6-6 | TRBD1 | TRBJ1-6
TGTGCCACCAGCAGAGACAGTTATAAGCGGAGAGGGAGAAACGAGCAGTACTTC | CATSRDSYKRRGRNEQYF | NA | TRBV15 | NA | TRBJ2-7
TGCGCCAGCAGCTGGGGCGGCAGGGGGCCCGATGGCTACACCTTC | CASSWGGRGPDGYTF | NA | TRBV5-1 | TRBD1 | TRBJ1-2
TGTGCCAGCAGTTTAGGTATAATCGGCAGGGCGGGACAGGGAAACACCATATATTTT | CASSLGIIGRAGQGNTIYF | NA | TRBV27 | TRBD1 | TRBJ1-3
TGTGCCAGCAGTTTATTACTATTCGGACTAGCGGGAGTAGAGACTTACAATGAGCAGTTCTTC | CASSLLLFGLAGVETYNEQFF | NA | TRBV28 | TRBD2 | TRBJ2-1
TGCGCCAGCAGCCAAGTCTCAGGGACAGATACGCAGTATTTT | CASSQVSGTDTQYF | NA | TRBV4-1 | NA | TRBJ2-3
TGTGCCAGCAGCCCCCTCGGGGTTGGCTACACCTTC | CASSPLGVGYTF | few | TRBV28 | NA | TRBJ1-2
TGTGCCAGCACGTCCAGGGTTACTGAAGCTTTCTTT | CASTSRVTEAFF | few | TRBV6-1 | NA | TRBJ1-1
TGTGCCAGCAGCTTAGGGATAGCGGGAGTCAATGAGCAGTTCTTC | CASSLGIAGVNEQFF | NA | TRBV7-8 | TRBD2 | TRBJ2-1
TGTGCCAGCACCCTGAGGGGCTCGGCTGAAGCTTTCTTT | CASTLRGSAEAFF | NA | TRBV7-8 | NA | TRBJ1-1
TGTGCCAGCAGTGAGCCGGCGTCAGATACGCAGTATTTT | CASSEPASDTQYF | NA | TRBV25-1 | NA | TRBJ2-3
TGTGCCAGCAGTTACTATCCCGGGGAGCTGTTTTTT | CASSYYPGELFF | NA | TRBV6-7 | NA | TRBJ2-2
TGTGCCAGCTCACCGCTGGCAGGGGGCGCACCCGGTGAAAAACTGTTTTTT | CASSPLAGGAPGEKLFF | NA | TRBV18 | TRBD1 | TRBJ1-4
TGTGCCAGCAGTGAAGTGAGGGGGGAAACGATCTATGGCTACACCTTC | CASSEVRGETIYGYTF | NA | TRBV6-1 | NA | TRBJ1-2
TGCGCCAGCAGCTTTGAACGGTCGGGACCCTACAATGAGCAGTTCTTC | CASSFERSGPYNEQFF | NA | TRBV5-1 | NA | TRBJ2-1
TGTGCCAGCAGCCCGCACGGACAGGGGTCCTACGAGCAGTACTTC | CASSPHGQGSYEQYF | NA | TRBV2 | TRBD1 | TRBJ2-7
TGTGCCAGCAGCCCGACAGGGGGAAATCAGCCCCAGCATTTT | CASSPTGGNQPQHF | NA | TRBV9 | TRBD1 | TRBJ1-5
TGTGCCAGCTCACTAACAGTTGTTCCCGGGGAGCTGTTTTTT | CASSLTVVPGELFF | NA | TRBV18 | NA | TRBJ2-2
TGTGCCAGCAGTGAATTGGGACTACAGCAGTACTTC | CASSELGLQQYF | NA | TRBV25-1 | TRBD2 | TRBJ2-5
TGTGCCAGCAGCTTAAAGGGCCAGAACACTGAAGCTTTCTTT | CASSLKGQNTEAFF | NA | TRBV11-1 | NA | TRBJ1-1
TGTGCCAGCGGACTCCGAAGCGGGGCACGAGGCTACACCTTC | CASGLRSGARGYTF | NA | TRBV28 | NA | TRBJ1-2
TGTGCCAGCAGCCCGGACGGGCTCTCCTACAATGAGCAGTTCTTC | CASSPDGLSYNEQFF | NA | TRBV6-6 | NA | TRBJ2-1
TGTGCCAGCAGCCAACAGAGTTCAAATGGAGATACGCAGTATTTT | CASSQQSSNGDTQYF | NA | TRBV11-3 | NA | TRBJ2-3
TGTGCCAGCTCACTTCCCTGGGACAGGGGGAACACTGAAGCTTTCTTT | CASSLPWDRGNTEAFF | NA | TRBV18 | TRBD1 | TRBJ1-1
TGTGCCAGCAGCCGACTAGCGGGATCCTACGAGCAGTACTTC | CASSRLAGSYEQYF | NA | TRBV6-5 | TRBD2 | TRBJ2-7